The 30 T cell receptor beta chains below were found in one sample sequenced in a study of T cells in Graves' hyperthyroidism and ophthalmopathy. The source material, RNA transcripts, was used to amplify TCR beta CDR3 regions. First-round RT-PCR with HTBI primers amplified the TCR CDR3 region. MiXCR, run by TCRdb on the multiplex PCR reads, gives a single entry per CDR3 protein. The table has about 250,000 distinct CDR3 sequences, approximately 23% seen once. Sequencing was performed on blood. All receptors come from a woman aged 40 to 50 with Graves' ophthalmopathy.

The rearrangement joins TRBV27 to TRBJ2-5; D might be TRBD2 (6 bases). Trimming took 3 bases from V and 1 from J, leaving 15 bases between them. This CDR3 is 16 amino acids long. Germline assignment: CDR1 MNHEY and CDR2 SMNVEV (reference sequence). In DNA form, the CDR3 reads TGTGCCAGCAGTTTTTTGGGGGGTTTTGGCCAAGAGACCCAGTACTTC. It specifies CASSFLGGFGQETQYF.

The rearrangement uses TRBV15 and TRBJ2-7; 10 bases map to TRBD2. There are 20 residues in the CDR3. The trim removed 2 bases at V and 3 bases at J, leaving 19 bases unmatched. Germline V gene lookup returns CDR1 LNHNV and CDR2 YYDKDF (reference sequence). The CDR3: CATSRHLQIPQREGLYEQYF. CDR3 in DNA: TGTGCCACCAGCAGACATTTACAGATACCCCAGCGGGAGGGCCTCTACGAGCAGTACTTC.

This clonotype was seen repeatedly, ten times or more. The genes are TRBV28 and TRBJ2-5, with 8 bases that match TRBD1. J was trimmed by 9 bases and V by 6 bases; bases with no gene match: 9. From germline, CDR1 is MDHEN and CDR2 SYDVKM. There are 13 residues in the CDR3. This chain's CDR3 is CASRWTGPGAQYF. As DNA, the CDR3 is TGTGCCAGCAGATGGACAGGGCCAGGGGCCCAGTACTTC. The variable domain in full, completed from reference TRBV28 and TRBJ2-5, reads DVKVTQSSRYLVKRTGEKVFLECVQDMDHENMFWYRQDPGLGLRLIYFSYDVKMKEKGDIPEGYSVSREKKERFSLILESASTNQTSMYLCASRWTGPGAQYFGPGTRLLVL.

This clonotype was found many times. This CDR3 is CASSYRGANTGELFF. The DNA for the CDR3 is TGTGCCAGCAGTTACCGCGGTGCGAACACCGGGGAGCTGTTTTTT. The rearrangement joins TRBV6-2 or TRBV6-3 to TRBJ2-2; no definite D call. The V end lost 2 bases, the J end lost 0 bases, and 7 bases lay between the germline ends. Per germline, CDR1 MNHEY and CDR2 SVGEGT. The CDR3 consists of 15 residues.

This clonotype was seen at least ten times. CDR3 nucleotide sequence: TGTGCCAGCAGCCCGGGACTCCCCTCCTACGAGCAGTACTTC. Protein: CASSPGLPSYEQYF. The chain has TRBV7-2 and TRBJ2-7; a weak D match, TRBD2 (6 bases). The CDR3 consists of 14 residues. V lost 5 bases to trimming and J lost 0 bases, with 11 bases between them. CDR1 is SGHTA and CDR2 is FQGNSA in the germline V gene.

This chain joins TRBV4-3 and TRBJ2-7, with TRBD1 as a possible D gene (6 bases). The CDR3 has 14 amino acids. Germline-derived CDR1 and CDR2 are LGHNA and YSLEER. V was cut by 2 bases and J by 3 bases, with 11 bases left in between. The CDR3 sequence is CASSQLDRNYEQYF. The CDR3 DNA sequence: TGCGCCAGCAGCCAACTAGACAGGAACTACGAGCAGTACTTC.

The chain has TRBV6-1 and TRBJ2-5, with TRBD1 matching 9 bases. The ends lost 8 bases at V and 2 bases at J; junction bases unmatched: 3. The CDR3 totals 13 residues. Germline V gene lookup returns CDR1 MNHNS and CDR2 SASEGT. CDR3 sequence: CASGTGIQETQYF. CDR3 DNA sequence: TGTGCCAGCGGGACAGGGATACAAGAGACCCAGTACTTC.

The chain recombines TRBV28 with TRBJ1-1; unclear D gene. The CDR3 has 12 residues. V was cut by 6 bases and J by 5 bases, with 10 bases left in between. Germline assignment: CDR1 MDHEN and CDR2 SYDVKM. The CDR3 region is CASSEGWTEAFF. In nucleotides, the CDR3 is TGTGCCAGCAGCGAGGGATGGACTGAAGCTTTCTTT. The variable domain in full, with the rest retrieved from reference TRBV28 and TRBJ1-1, is DVKVTQSSRYLVKRTGEKVFLECVQDMDHENMFWYRQDPGLGLRLIYFSYDVKMKEKGDIPEGYSVSREKKERFSLILESASTNQTSMYLCASSEGWTEAFFGQGTRLTVV.

This clonotype was seen many times. The chain carries TRBV30 and TRBJ2-4; 14 nucleotides line up with TRBD2. V trimming: 2 bases; J trimming: 0 bases; junction bases outside the gene matches: 6. The CDR3 totals 18 residues. Looked up from germline, CDR1 is GTSNPN and CDR2 is SVGIG (reference sequence). CDR3 in amino acids: CAWSRGLAGVEAKNIQYF. CDR3 DNA: TGTGCCTGGAGTCGGGGACTAGCGGGAGTTGAAGCCAAAAACATTCAGTACTTC. The variable domain in full, with the rest retrieved from reference TRBV30 and TRBJ2-4, is SQTIHQWPATLVQPVGSPLSLECTVEGTSNPNLYWYRQAAGRGLQLLFYSVGIGQISSEVPQNLSASRPQDRQFILSSKKLLLSDSGFYLCAWSRGLAGVEAKNIQYFGAGTRLSVL.

This clonotype was picked up many times. The chain combines TRBV4-1 with TRBJ1-5; 7 bases agree with TRBD1. J lost 6 bases, V lost 0 bases, and 8 bases had no gene match. The V gene's germline CDR1 is MGHRA and CDR2 YSYEKL. The CDR3 is made up of 16 amino acids. The CDR3 DNA reads as TGCGCCAGCAGCCAAGAGGCGACAGGGATTGCTCAGCCCCAGCATTTT. Translating gives CASSQEATGIAQPQHF.

The table lists this clonotype with a few counts. The chain joins TRBV28 to TRBJ1-1, with D maybe TRBD1 (6 bases). The CDR3 loop spans 13 amino acids. The germline V and J ends were trimmed by 8 bases and 0 bases, with 10 bases remaining between them. CDR1 is MDHEN, CDR2 SYDVKM, per germline. CDR3 sequence (DNA): TGTGCCAGCTGGGGGGCCATGAACACTGAAGCTTTCTTT. This gives the protein CASWGAMNTEAFF.

This clonotype was seen repeatedly, ten times or more. This CDR3 is CASGQGTFMNTEAFF. The CDR3 DNA reads TGCGCCAGCGGACAGGGAACTTTCATGAACACTGAAGCTTTCTTT. The chain has TRBV5-1 and TRBJ1-1, with 8 positions matching TRBD1. From germline, CDR1 is SGHRS and CDR2 YFSETQ. The CDR3 totals 15 residues. J was trimmed by 0 bases and V by 7 bases; bases with no gene match: 8.

V usage is TRBV12-3 or TRBV12-4 and J usage is TRBJ2-7; D is unclear. This CDR3 is 13 amino acids long. Trimming shortened V by 6 bases and J by 2 bases, and 11 bases separated the two germline ends. DNA for the CDR3: TGTGCCAGCAGCCTTCCACCGACCTACGAGCAGTACTTC. It encodes CASSLPPTYEQYF.

This clonotype was recorded at least ten times. The chain links TRBV5-1 to TRBJ2-7; 9 bases are a match to TRBD2. The length of the CDR3 is 15 residues. Germline CDR1 is SGHRS and CDR2 is YFSETQ. The V and J ends lost 0 bases and 5 bases, in that order; junction bases with no gene match: 6. The CDR3 DNA reads TGCGCCAGCAGCTTGGGGGCGGGAGGGGTAGACGAGCAGTACTTC. Translation: CASSLGAGGVDEQYF.

This clonotype was observed many times. The J gene is TRBJ1-1, the V gene TRBV29-1; D possibly corresponds to TRBD1 (5 bases). The CDR3 covers 11 residues. The V end was cut by 6 bases, the J end by 4 bases, with 9 bases between. Germline lookup yields CDR1 SQVTM and CDR2 ANQGSEA. In DNA, the CDR3 is TGCAGCGTCCGGGGGGGCACTGAAGCTTTCTTT. This gives the protein CSVRGGTEAFF.

This clonotype was picked up many times. The CDR3 region has the DNA TGTGCCAGCAGCCAAGGAGCCTTAGGGAGACGAGCTCAGCCCCAGCATTTT. Translating gives CASSQGALGRRAQPQHF. The chain is built from TRBV3-1 and TRBJ1-5, with D unclear. Germline loops: CDR1 LGHDT, CDR2 YNNKEL (reference sequence). V dropped 1 base and J dropped 6 bases, with 19 bases sitting between them. The CDR3 totals 17 residues. Supplemented by reference TRBV3-1 and TRBJ1-5, the full variable domain reads DTAVSQTPKYLVTQMGNDKSIKCEQNLGHDTMYWYKQDSKKFLKIMFSYNNKELIINETVPNRFSPKSPDKAHLNLHINSLELGDSAVYFCASSQGALGRRAQPQHFGDGTRLSIL.

This clonotype was seen at least ten times. This rearrangement joins TRBV10-3 to TRBJ2-7; weak D call: TRBD2 (6 bases). This CDR3 spans 15 amino acids. Germline-derived CDR1 and CDR2 are ENHRY and SYGVKD. V gave up 5 bases and J gave up 5 bases, with 19 bases separating them. Written as DNA, the CDR3 is TGTGCCATCAGTACCGTCCGGGGAGGTCCCAACGAGCAGTACTTC. Translated, it gives CAISTVRGGPNEQYF.

This clonotype was seen ten or more times. The J gene is TRBJ1-6, the V gene TRBV6-1, with 11 bases lining up with TRBD1. V lost 10 bases to trimming and J lost 9 bases; unmatched junction nucleotides: 8. CDR3 length: 14 residues. CDR1 and CDR2 from the germline V gene are MNHNS and SASEGT. CDR3 amino acids: CATKDRGQPSPLHF. CDR3 in DNA: TGTGCCACCAAGGACAGGGGGCAGCCTTCACCCCTCCACTTT.

This clonotype showed up many times. Here the CDR3 reads CASSRDQTAMNTGELFF. The DNA of the CDR3 is TGTGCCAGCAGCAGAGACCAGACGGCTATGAACACCGGGGAGCTGTTTTTT. The chain has TRBV12-3 or TRBV12-4 and TRBJ2-2; no reliable D call. This CDR3 comprises 17 residues. Trimming shortened V by 6 bases and J by 1 base, and 18 bases separated the two germline ends.

This clonotype was counted many times. The rearrangement links TRBV7-2 to TRBJ1-1; TRBD1 might be the D (5 bases). Germline V lookup: CDR1 SGHTA, CDR2 FQGNSA. Trimming took 5 bases from V and 5 from J, leaving 15 bases between them. The CDR3 is made up of 14 amino acids. The CDR3 here is CASSVRQGQTEAFF. In DNA, the CDR3 is TGTGCCAGCAGCGTCCGCCAGGGTCAGACTGAAGCTTTCTTT.

This clonotype was detected ten times or more. The rearrangement links TRBV2 to TRBJ1-1; D possibly corresponds to TRBD1 (5 bases). This CDR3 region has 14 residues. The germline V and J ends were trimmed by 2 bases and 4 bases, with 11 bases remaining between them. Germline V gives CDR1 SNHLY, CDR2 FYNNEI. This chain's CDR3 is CASSELGRTTEAFF. CDR3 coding DNA: TGTGCCAGCAGTGAACTGGGGCGGACCACTGAAGCTTTCTTT. Variable domain in full (rest from reference TRBV2 and TRBJ1-1): EPEVTQTPSHQVTQMGQEVILRCVPISNHLYFYWYRQILGQKVEFLVSFYNNEISEKSEIFDDQFSVERPDGSNFTLKIRSTKLEDSAMYFCASSELGRTTEAFFGQGTRLTVV.

This clonotype was found many times. The CDR3 coding sequence is TGCAGCGTGGTGGACAGGGAGCGGAACACTGAAGCTTTCTTT. This translates into CSVVDRERNTEAFF. The chain links TRBV29-1 to TRBJ1-1; 8 bases are a match to TRBD1. This CDR3 is 14 amino acids long. The V gene end was trimmed by 6 bases and the J gene end by 1 base; junction bases not matched to a gene: 7. Germline values: CDR1 SQVTM, CDR2 ANQGSEA.

The V gene is TRBV7-2, the J gene TRBJ1-5, with D possibly being TRBD1 (5 bases). The CDR3 contains 15 residues. From germline, CDR1 is SGHTA and CDR2 FQGNSA. V lost 5 bases and J lost 7, with 18 bases in between. The CDR3 loop is CASSSSARVGQPQHF. The CDR3 DNA reads TGTGCCAGCAGCAGCTCGGCCAGGGTTGGGCAGCCCCAGCATTTT.

At least ten counts were recorded for this clonotype. V and J are TRBV7-8 and TRBJ2-5; D is perhaps TRBD1 or TRBD2 (7 bases each). The CDR3 is 16 residues long. Trimming stripped 5 bases from V and 2 bases from J, with 18 bases between. The V gene's germline CDR1 is SGHVS and CDR2 FQNEAQ. DNA of the CDR3: TGTGCCAGCAGCCCCCTCCGGGGGGACAGACAAGAGACCCAGTACTTC. Amino acid sequence: CASSPLRGDRQETQYF.

In its sample, this clonotype was seen many times. The gene calls are TRBV29-1 and TRBJ2-5; 7 nucleotides agree with TRBD1. The CDR3 length is 15 residues. Germline assignment: CDR1 SQVTM and CDR2 ANQGSEA. Trimming cost V 4 bases and J 5 bases; bases outside gene matches: 13. CDR3 coding DNA: TGCAGCGTTGTTAAAATAGGGACAGTTGGGGAGACCCAGTACTTC. Protein product: CSVVKIGTVGETQYF.

The chain carries TRBV6-5 and TRBJ1-5, with 10 bases aligning to TRBD1. J gave up 3 bases and V 5 bases, and 7 bases lay outside the gene matches. The CDR3 totals 16 residues. Germline loops: CDR1 MNHEY, CDR2 SVGAGI. In nucleotides, the CDR3 is TGTGCCAGCAGTAACACCGGGACAGGGGACAATCAGCCCCAGCATTTT. Protein: CASSNTGTGDNQPQHF.

This clonotype was seen at least ten times. The V and J genes are TRBV29-1 and TRBJ1-3; D gene unclear. V was trimmed by 3 bases and J by 4 bases, leaving 10 bases between them. The CDR3 is 13 amino acids. Germline V gene data show CDR1 as SQVTM and CDR2 as ANQGSEA. The CDR3 reads CSVDSGGGNTIYF. For the CDR3, the DNA is TGCAGCGTTGATTCGGGTGGAGGAAACACCATATATTTT.

This clonotype turned up a few times. J is TRBJ2-7 and V is TRBV18; 9 bases match TRBD1. The CDR3 consists of 15 residues. The ends lost 4 bases at V and 1 base at J; junction bases unmatched: 5. Germline values: CDR1 KGHSH, CDR2 LQKENI. The CDR3 loop reads CASSLGTGKSYEQYF. The CDR3 DNA reads TGTGCCAGCTCACTAGGGACAGGGAAATCCTACGAGCAGTACTTC.

On this clonotype: A single base separates this from a much larger clone, so it may be a read error. V and J are TRBV28 and TRBJ2-7; 8 bases align to TRBD2. The CDR3 has 16 residues. Germline trimming cut 10 bases from V and 0 bases from J; bases unmatched to any gene: 14. CDR1 and CDR2 (germline): MDHEN, SYDVKM. CDR3 coding DNA: TGTGCCAACACCCGCCGGGGGGGGGGAAACTCCTACGAGCAGTACTTC. Translating gives CANTRRGGGNSYEQYF.

This clonotype was counted ten times or more. The chain combines TRBV24-1 with TRBJ2-1; 8 bases are shared with TRBD2. J was trimmed by 0 bases and V by 3 bases; bases with no gene match: 9. The CDR3 runs to 18 residues. Germline-derived CDR1 and CDR2 are KGHDR and SFDVKD. The DNA for the CDR3 is TGTGCCACCAGTGATAGGGGCGGGAGGCCTAGCTCCTACAATGAGCAGTTCTTC. It encodes CATSDRGGRPSSYNEQFF.